One sample yielded the 5 T cell receptor beta chains listed below, sequenced in a study of T cells expressing NK-cell markers. TCRdb reprocessed the 5' RACE reads, with one entry per CDR3 protein and no DNA. In all, the sample yields almost 450,000 distinct CDR3 sequences. The sample was blood T cells: a sorted CD56 or NKG2C T cell subset, CD4+ or CD8+ T cells, or bulk PBMC T cells (not recorded which). These receptors originate from a woman aged 18 to 75 in good health.

The CDR3 region is CASSRDRQHNEQFF. The genes are TRBV7-2 and TRBJ2-1; TCRdb lists TRBD1, though no DNA is available to test this call. The CDR3 is made up of 14 amino acids. Germline V gene lookup returns CDR1 SGHTA and CDR2 FQGNSA.

The CDR3 is CASSAVPGANVLTF. This chain joins TRBV27 and TRBJ2-6. Germline CDR1 is MNHEY and CDR2 is SMNVEV (reference sequence). CDR3 length equals 14 residues.

V is TRBV6-6 and J is TRBJ1-2. Germline loops: CDR1 MNHNY, CDR2 SVGAGI (reference sequence). This CDR3 is built from 13 residues. CDR3 protein: CATTDPLDYGYTF.

This chain joins TRBV6-6 and TRBJ2-5; TCRdb returns TRBD1, unconfirmable since there is no DNA. Germline lookup yields CDR1 MNHNY and CDR2 SVGAGI (reference sequence). The CDR3 is made up of 12 amino acids. CDR3: CAIQGREETQYF.

The chain links TRBV4-2 to TRBJ1-4; checking the TCRdb D call of TRBD1 is not possible without DNA. There are 16 residues in the CDR3. The V gene's germline CDR1 is LGHNA and CDR2 YNFKEQ. The CDR3 spells CASSQSPGQGNEKLFF.